This T cell receptor beta chain stems from a study of cytomegalovirus exposure and HLA in healthy donors. About this clone itself: Its antigen is as yet unknown.

Whole-study results and caveats: Indistinguishable V segments such as TRBV6-2 and TRBV6-3 were excluded. Accurate predictions that matched the HLA-A and HLA-B alleles of most subjects were reportedly made from TCR beta sequences. The number of N-insertions in an Asian-associated ancestry cluster was reportedly below the roughly 700-donor mean in a later analysis.

It was with 60 Vbeta and 13 Jbeta primers that the PCR ran. Data came from immunoSEQ multiplex PCR; TCRdb stores just in-frame clones and leaves some out. The sample lists around 130,000 clones; 65% to 80% were seen once. Germline lookup yields CDR1 MNHEY and CDR2 SMNVEV (reference sequence). This CDR3 has 15 residues. V gave up 2 bases and J gave up 1 base; unmatched junction bases: 3. The clonotype originates from a woman aged 40 to 50 in good health and CMV-seropositive. V and J are TRBV27 and TRBJ2-3, with TRBD2 matching 7 bases. Material: PBMCs. The CDR3 protein is CASSLAGVGTDTQYF. The CDR3 nucleotides are TGTGCCAGCAGTTTAGCGGGAGTGGGCACAGATACGCAGTATTTT.